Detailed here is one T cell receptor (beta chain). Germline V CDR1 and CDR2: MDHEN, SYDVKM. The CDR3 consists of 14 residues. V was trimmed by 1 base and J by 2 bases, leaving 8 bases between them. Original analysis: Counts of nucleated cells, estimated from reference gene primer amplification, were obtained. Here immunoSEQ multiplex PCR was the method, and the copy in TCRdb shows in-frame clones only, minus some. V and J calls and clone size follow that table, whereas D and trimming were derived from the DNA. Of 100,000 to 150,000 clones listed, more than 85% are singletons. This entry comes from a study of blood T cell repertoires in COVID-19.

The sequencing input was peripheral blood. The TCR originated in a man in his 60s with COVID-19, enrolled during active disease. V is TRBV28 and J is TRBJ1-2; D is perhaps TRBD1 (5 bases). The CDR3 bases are TGTGCCAGCAGTTTATTCGGGGGGAACTATGGCTACACCTTC. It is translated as CASSLFGGNYGYTF.